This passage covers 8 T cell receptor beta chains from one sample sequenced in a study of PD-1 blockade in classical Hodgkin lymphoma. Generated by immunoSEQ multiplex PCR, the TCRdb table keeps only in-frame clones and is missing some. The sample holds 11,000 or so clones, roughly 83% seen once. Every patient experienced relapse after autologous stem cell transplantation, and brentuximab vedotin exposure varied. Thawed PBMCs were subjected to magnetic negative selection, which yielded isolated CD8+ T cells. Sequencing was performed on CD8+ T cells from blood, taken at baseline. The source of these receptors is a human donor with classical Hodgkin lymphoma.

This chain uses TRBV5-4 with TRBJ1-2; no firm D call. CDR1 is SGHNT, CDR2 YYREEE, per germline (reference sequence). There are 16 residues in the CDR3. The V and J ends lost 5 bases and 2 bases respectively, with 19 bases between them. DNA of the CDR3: TGTGCCAGCAGAAAAAACGGCGGCAGTTACAACTATGGCTACACCTTC. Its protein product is CASRKNGGSYNYGYTF.

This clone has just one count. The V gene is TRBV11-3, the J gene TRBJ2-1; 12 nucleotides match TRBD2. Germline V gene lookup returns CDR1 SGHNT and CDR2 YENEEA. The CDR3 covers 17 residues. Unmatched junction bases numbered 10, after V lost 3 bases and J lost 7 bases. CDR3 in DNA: TGTGCCAGCAGCTTGGGGGTTCGGCTAGCGGGAGGGAATGAGCAGTTCTTC. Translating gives CASSLGVRLAGGNEQFF.

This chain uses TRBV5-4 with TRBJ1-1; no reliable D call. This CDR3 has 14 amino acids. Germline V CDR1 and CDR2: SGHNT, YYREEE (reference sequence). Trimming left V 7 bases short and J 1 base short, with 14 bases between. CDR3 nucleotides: TGTGCCAGCTCCGGTGCACACTCGAACACTGAAGCTTTCTTT. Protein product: CASSGAHSNTEAFF.

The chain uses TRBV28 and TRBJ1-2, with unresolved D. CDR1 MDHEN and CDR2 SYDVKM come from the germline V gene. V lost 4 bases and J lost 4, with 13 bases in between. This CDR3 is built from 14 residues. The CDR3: CASSSPRLFYGYTF. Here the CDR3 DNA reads TGTGCCAGCAGTTCCCCCCGACTGTTCTATGGCTACACCTTC.

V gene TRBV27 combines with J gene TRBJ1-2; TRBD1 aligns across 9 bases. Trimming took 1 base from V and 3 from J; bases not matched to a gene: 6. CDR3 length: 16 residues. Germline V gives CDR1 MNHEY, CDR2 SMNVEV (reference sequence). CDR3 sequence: CASSLYGGQGYYGYTF. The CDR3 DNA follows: TGTGCCAGCAGTTTATACGGGGGACAGGGATACTATGGCTACACCTTC.

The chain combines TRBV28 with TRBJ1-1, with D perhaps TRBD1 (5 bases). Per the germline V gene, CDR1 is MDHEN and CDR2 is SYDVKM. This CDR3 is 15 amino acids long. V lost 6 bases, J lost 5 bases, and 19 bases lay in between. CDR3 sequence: CASSPTGTSGTEAFF. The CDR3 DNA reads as TGTGCCAGCAGCCCGACCGGGACGAGCGGGACTGAAGCTTTCTTT. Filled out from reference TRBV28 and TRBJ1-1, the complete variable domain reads DVKVTQSSRYLVKRTGEKVFLECVQDMDHENMFWYRQDPGLGLRLIYFSYDVKMKEKGDIPEGYSVSREKKERFSLILESASTNQTSMYLCASSPTGTSGTEAFFGQGTRLTVV.

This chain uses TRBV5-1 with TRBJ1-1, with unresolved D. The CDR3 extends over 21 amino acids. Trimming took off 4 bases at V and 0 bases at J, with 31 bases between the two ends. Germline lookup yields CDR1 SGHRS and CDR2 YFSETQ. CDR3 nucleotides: TGCGCCAGCAGCCGTGGCGAGGCCTTCGAAGAATTATTAACCTTGAACACTGAAGCTTTCTTT. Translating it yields CASSRGEAFEELLTLNTEAFF.

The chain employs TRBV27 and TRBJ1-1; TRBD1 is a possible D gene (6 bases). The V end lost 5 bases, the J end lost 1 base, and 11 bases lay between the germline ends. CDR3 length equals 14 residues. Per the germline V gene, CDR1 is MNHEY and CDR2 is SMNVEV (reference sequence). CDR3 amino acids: CASSPRTANTEAFF. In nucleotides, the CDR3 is TGTGCCAGCAGTCCCAGGACAGCGAACACTGAAGCTTTCTTT.